These 25 T cell receptor beta chains originate from one sample sequenced in a study of blood T cell repertoires in COVID-19. The protocol was immunoSEQ multiplex PCR, while the TCRdb copy is restricted to in-frame clones and leaves out a portion. The sample holds more than 90,000 clones, about 90% seen once. Specimen: peripheral blood. These receptors were taken from a human donor in a cohort sampled during active COVID-19.

The V gene is TRBV6-6, the J gene TRBJ2-3; D perhaps matches TRBD2 (6 bases). There are 14 residues in the CDR3. CDR1 is MNHNY, CDR2 SVGAGI, per germline (reference sequence). Trimming took 2 bases from V and 3 from J, leaving 9 bases between them. DNA of the CDR3: TGTGCCAGCAGTTACATGAGCGGGACAGATACGCAGTATTTT. This translates into CASSYMSGTDTQYF.

A single count supports this clone. The gene calls are TRBV6-5 and TRBJ2-7; 8 bases align to TRBD2. The J segment lost 7 bases and the V segment lost 5 bases, leaving 4 bases of the junction unmatched. The CDR3 contains 12 residues. Germline CDR1 reads MNHEY; CDR2 reads SVGAGI. DNA of the CDR3: TGTGCCAGCAGTACGGGGGGGCGAGAGCAGTACTTC. This sequence encodes CASSTGGREQYF.

V usage is TRBV6-5 and J usage is TRBJ2-3, with D perhaps matching TRBD1 (6 bases). Germline V CDR1 and CDR2: MNHEY, SVGAGI. CDR3 length equals 14 residues. Trimming took 8 bases from V and 4 from J, leaving 16 bases between them. The CDR3 sequence is CASWTQGGSDTQYF. The CDR3 DNA is TGTGCCAGCTGGACCCAAGGGGGATCAGATACGCAGTATTTT.

The chain carries TRBV25-1 and TRBJ2-5, with a tentative D call TRBD1 (5 bases). Germline values: CDR1 MGHDK, CDR2 SYGVNS. This CDR3 has 16 amino acids. Trimming left V 0 bases short and J 4 bases short, with 15 bases between. The CDR3 DNA reads as TGTGCCAGCAGTGAATATGGGGCAGGGCAGGGAGAGACCCAGTACTTC. Residues: CASSEYGAGQGETQYF.

The V gene is TRBV9, the J gene TRBJ1-1; D is unresolved. The V gene lost 0 bases and the J gene lost 4 bases, with 10 bases spanning the gap. CDR1 and CDR2 (germline): SGDLS, YYNGEE. This CDR3 spans 14 amino acids. This CDR3 is CASSVEGWSTEAFF. The CDR3 DNA reads as TGTGCCAGCAGCGTAGAAGGCTGGAGCACTGAAGCTTTCTTT.

V gene TRBV19 combines with J gene TRBJ2-1; TRBD2 aligns across 11 bases. CDR1 is LNHDA and CDR2 is SQIVND in the germline V gene (reference sequence). Trimming removed 7 bases from V and 5 bases from J; junction bases left unmatched: 19. CDR3 length equals 19 residues. In DNA, the CDR3 is TGTGCCAGTATGCGGGGGGCAGGTTCACTAGCGGGAGTTAACAATGAGCAGTTCTTC. It translates to CASMRGAGSLAGVNNEQFF.

This clone was observed once. The J gene is TRBJ2-3, the V gene TRBV2; 11 nucleotides align to TRBD2. Germline trimming cut 2 bases from V and 5 bases from J; bases unmatched to any gene: 9. This CDR3 contains 17 residues. Germline CDR1 reads SNHLY; CDR2 reads FYNNEI. In DNA, the CDR3 is TGTGCCAGCAGTGAAAGTGGTAGCGGGAGGGGGGTAGATACGCAGTATTTT. This encodes CASSESGSGRGVDTQYF.

The V gene is TRBV5-1, the J gene TRBJ1-1; D ambiguous. CDR1 is SGHRS and CDR2 is YFSETQ in the germline V gene. The CDR3 extends over 14 amino acids. Trimming removed 0 bases at V and 3 bases at J, with 9 bases between. CDR3 nucleotide sequence: TGCGCCAGCAGCTTGGGCGGCCGCCACACTGAAGCTTTCTTT. Translated, it gives CASSLGGRHTEAFF. Using reference TRBV5-1 and TRBJ1-1 for the parts outside the CDR3, the full variable domain is KAGVTQTPRYLIKTRGQQVTLSCSPISGHRSVSWYQQTPGQGLQFLFEYFSETQRNKGNFPGRFSGRQFSNSRSEMNVSTLELGDSALYLCASSLGGRHTEAFFGQGTRLTVV.

A remark on this clone: Other DNA variants within this sample encode the same CDR3. The chain joins TRBV29-1 to TRBJ1-1, with D perhaps TRBD1 (5 bases). The CDR3 sequence is 13 residues long. The germline V and J ends were trimmed by 1 base and 1 base, with 7 bases remaining between them. Germline lookup yields CDR1 SQVTM and CDR2 ANQGSEA. The CDR3 DNA reads as TGCAGCGTTGAAGTGGGGGGGAACACTGAAGCTTTCTTT. It translates to CSVEVGGNTEAFF.

The gene calls are TRBV10-3 and TRBJ2-7; TRBD2 matches at 8 bases. The CDR3 has 14 amino acids. With 0 bases clipped from V and 7 bases from J, the junction kept 5 bases outside the gene matches. CDR1 is ENHRY and CDR2 is SYGVKD in the germline V gene. The CDR3 sequence is CAISESGRGREQYF. The CDR3 bases are TGTGCCATCAGTGAGTCCGGGAGGGGGAGGGAGCAGTACTTC.

This chain links TRBV6-5 with TRBJ1-2; 8 bases match TRBD1. The CDR3 is made up of 13 amino acids. Per the germline V gene, CDR1 is MNHEY and CDR2 is SVGAGI. J gave up 8 bases and V 6 bases, and 8 bases lay outside the gene matches. DNA for the CDR3: TGTGCCAGCAGGCCTACAGGGACAGGAGGCTACACCTTC. Translation gives CASRPTGTGGYTF.

The rearrangement joins TRBV6-5 to TRBJ1-3; D gene ambiguous. The CDR3 runs 16 residues. CDR1 MNHEY and CDR2 SVGAGI come from the germline V gene. Deletions cut 4 bases from V and 0 bases from J, with 13 bases between. CDR3 in DNA: TGTGCCAGCAGTTTAAGCGGGTCGAGCTCTGGAAACACCATATATTTT. Translating it yields CASSLSGSSSGNTIYF.

This chain connects TRBV7-9 to TRBJ2-2; 8 positions agree with TRBD2. The trim removed 7 bases at V and 6 bases at J, leaving 10 bases unmatched. CDR1 is SEHNR, CDR2 FQNEAQ, per germline (reference sequence). The CDR3 totals 15 residues. CDR3 region: CASTGGTHPAGELFF. In DNA form, the CDR3 reads TGTGCCAGCACGGGGGGGACCCACCCGGCCGGGGAGCTGTTTTTT. The full variable domain, completed using reference TRBV7-9 and TRBJ2-2, is DTGVSQNPRHKITKRGQNVTFRCDPISEHNRLYWYRQTLGQGPEFLTYFQNEAQLEKSRLLSDRFSAERPKGSFSTLEIQRTEQGDSAMYLCASTGGTHPAGELFFGEGSRLTVL.

This clone was counted once. The rearrangement links TRBV5-1 to TRBJ1-6; D unclear. The V and J ends lost 1 base and 10 bases respectively, with 18 bases between them. Looked up from germline, CDR1 is SGHRS and CDR2 is YFSETQ. CDR3 length equals 16 residues. CDR3 sequence (DNA): TGCGCCAGCAGCTTGTCTGGGAGTTGGGAGAGCTCACCCCTCCACTTT. It is translated as CASSLSGSWESSPLHF.

The rearrangement links TRBV29-1 to TRBJ2-3, with TRBD1 matching over 8 bases. This CDR3 comprises 13 residues. V dropped 5 bases and J dropped 5; count of bases not matched to a gene: 6. Germline V gives CDR1 SQVTM, CDR2 ANQGSEA. CDR3 sequence (DNA): TGCAGCGTTAGGACAGGGCTGGGAGATACGCAGTATTTT. This codes for CSVRTGLGDTQYF.

The V call is TRBV7-7, the J call TRBJ1-5; possibly TRBD1 for D (5 bases). V gave up 4 bases and J gave up 7 bases, with 11 bases separating them. Germline V gives CDR1 SSHAT, CDR2 FNYEAQ (reference sequence). The CDR3 is 13 residues long. The CDR3 reads CASSSEEGQPQHF. For the CDR3, the DNA is TGTGCCAGCAGCTCGGAGGAGGGGCAGCCCCAGCATTTT.

The chain uses TRBV5-1 and TRBJ1-1; 9 nucleotides align to TRBD1. The CDR3 sequence is 13 residues long. Germline V lookup: CDR1 SGHRS, CDR2 YFSETQ. After removal of 4 bases from V and 6 bases from J, the junction contained 4 bases not matched to a gene. Here the CDR3 DNA reads TGCGCCAGCAGCACGAGACAGGGGGCTGAAGCTTTCTTT. Its protein product is CASSTRQGAEAFF. Full variable domain (rest looked up from reference TRBV5-1 and TRBJ1-1): KAGVTQTPRYLIKTRGQQVTLSCSPISGHRSVSWYQQTPGQGLQFLFEYFSETQRNKGNFPGRFSGRQFSNSRSEMNVSTLELGDSALYLCASSTRQGAEAFFGQGTRLTVV.

The rearrangement joins TRBV11-2 to TRBJ2-1, with TRBD2 matching over 9 bases. CDR1 and CDR2 (germline): SGHAT, FQNNGV. The CDR3 length is 16 residues. The V gene end was trimmed by 2 bases and the J gene end by 3 bases; junction bases not matched to a gene: 5. In nucleotides, the CDR3 is TGTGCCAGCAGCTTACCTGCTAGCGGGAACTACAATGAGCAGTTCTTC. It translates to CASSLPASGNYNEQFF.

The chain recombines TRBV12-5 with TRBJ2-7; 8 bases match TRBD2. Per germline, CDR1 LGHNT and CDR2 FRNRAP. V trimming: 5 bases; J trimming: 2 bases; junction bases outside the gene matches: 8. The CDR3 runs to 15 residues. CDR3 sequence reads: CASGPDRGLAYEQYF. Written as DNA, the CDR3 is TGTGCTAGTGGTCCAGACCGGGGACTAGCCTACGAGCAGTACTTC.

The rearrangement links TRBV23-1 to TRBJ1-1, with 8 bases aligning to TRBD1. TRBV23-1 is an open reading frame, and its role is uncertain. The CDR3 consists of 14 residues. The trim removed 6 bases at V and 3 bases at J, leaving 6 bases unmatched. The CDR3 DNA is TGCGCCAGCAGCCTGACAGGGGAGGACACTGAAGCTTTCTTT. This sequence encodes CASSLTGEDTEAFF.

V usage is TRBV20-1 and J usage is TRBJ2-1, with 14 positions matching TRBD2. With V trimmed by 3 bases and J by 0 bases, 4 bases remained unmatched. Germline loops: CDR1 DFQATT, CDR2 SNEGSKA (reference sequence). This CDR3 region has 17 residues. The CDR3 region is CSASGTSGSLSYNEQFF. The CDR3 DNA follows: TGCAGTGCTAGTGGGACTAGCGGGAGCCTCTCCTACAATGAGCAGTTCTTC.

CDR3 nucleotide sequence: TGTGCCAGCAGCCTCCCAATATCTACTAGCGAGTGGCGAGAATCTTACAATGAGCAGTTCTTC. Amino acids: CASSLPISTSEWRESYNEQFF. V usage is TRBV28 and J usage is TRBJ2-1; 7 bases line up with TRBD2. Trimming cost V 6 bases and J 4 bases; bases outside gene matches: 27. The CDR3 runs 21 residues. The germline V gene has CDR1 MDHEN and CDR2 SYDVKM.

The rearrangement links TRBV27 to TRBJ2-1; TRBD1 agrees at 8 bases. Germline V CDR1 and CDR2: MNHEY, SMNVEV (reference sequence). The CDR3 spans 15 residues. Trimming at V came to 7 bases and at J to 6 bases, leaving 11 bases not matched to a gene. CDR3: CASTSPGQVINEQFF. CDR3 coding DNA: TGTGCCAGCACTTCTCCGGGACAGGTCATCAATGAGCAGTTCTTC.

The chain links TRBV13 to TRBJ2-3; 7 bases fit TRBD2. The V gene end was trimmed by 5 bases and the J gene end by 6 bases; junction bases not matched to a gene: 14. The CDR3 totals 16 residues. CDR1 PRHDT and CDR2 FYEKMQ come from the germline V gene (reference sequence). As DNA, the CDR3 is TGTGCCAGCAGCCCACTTCTTTCAGCGGGATCGGATACGCAGTATTTT. Protein product: CASSPLLSAGSDTQYF. The full variable domain, rest sourced from reference TRBV13 and TRBJ2-3, is AAGVIQSPRHLIKEKRETATLKCYPIPRHDTVYWYQQGPGQDPQFLISFYEKMQSDKGSIPDRFSAQQFSDYHSELNMSSLELGDSALYFCASSPLLSAGSDTQYFGPGTRLTVL.

The genes are TRBV27 and TRBJ2-6; 7 bases fit TRBD1. Germline V lookup: CDR1 MNHEY, CDR2 SMNVEV (reference sequence). This CDR3 comprises 15 residues. V trimming: 6 bases; J trimming: 0 bases; junction bases outside the gene matches: 2. This CDR3 reads CASRDRISGANVLTF. DNA of the CDR3: TGTGCCAGCAGGGACAGGATCTCTGGGGCCAACGTCCTGACTTTC.